The 21 T cell receptor beta chains reported below all come from one sample, sequenced in a study of human T cells and chemical hapten exposure. Time point: patch test 2, 6 weeks after DPC sensitization. This sample's treatment: therapeutic diphenylcyclopropenone sensitization with weekly scalp DPC. TCRdb independently ran MiXCR on the RACE reads; one entry per CDR3 protein. The table lists around 360,000 distinct CDR3 sequences, under 6.5% of them singletons. This material consisted of whole blood, taken in connection with sensitization to the hapten diphenylcyclopropenone (DPC). These receptors were obtained from a woman between 18 and 29 years old with alopecia areata. Some clones in this sample may be carry-over from other donors' samples.

In this sample, this clonotype turned up many times. The rearrangement links TRBV12-3 or TRBV12-4 to TRBJ2-1; 9 bases line up with TRBD1. This CDR3 is 14 amino acids long. Unmatched junction bases numbered 9, after V lost 8 bases and J lost 7 bases. CDR3 in amino acids: CASAGTGFWNEQFF. DNA of the CDR3: TGTGCCAGCGCCGGGACAGGGTTTTGGAATGAGCAGTTCTTC.

This clonotype appeared a few times. The V and J genes are TRBV11-1 and TRBJ2-1, with TRBD2 matching 8 bases. Germline CDR1 is SGHAT and CDR2 is FQDESV (reference sequence). The CDR3 is 16 residues long. V shed 4 bases and J 4 bases; nucleotides not matched to a gene: 9. CDR3 loop: CASSSRAGGRYNEQFF. CDR3 nucleotide sequence: TGTGCCAGCAGCTCCAGGGCGGGGGGACGATACAATGAGCAGTTCTTC.

The gene calls are TRBV7-2 and TRBJ2-1; 7 nucleotides match TRBD1. CDR1 SGHTA and CDR2 FQGNSA come from the germline V gene. CDR3 length: 13 amino acids. Germline trimming cut 3 bases from V and 7 bases from J; bases unmatched to any gene: 3. In nucleotides, the CDR3 is TGTGCCAGCAGCTTGGGACAGAGGAATGAGCAGTTCTTC. Its protein product is CASSLGQRNEQFF.

A few counts support this clonotype. The chain has TRBV11-2 and TRBJ2-1; 9 bases line up with TRBD2. CDR3 length: 15 amino acids. CDR1 and CDR2 from the germline V gene are SGHAT and FQNNGV. The V segment lost 5 bases and the J segment 7 bases; nucleotides outside the gene matches: 9. CDR3 in amino acids: CASSVISGGLNEQFF. CDR3 coding DNA: TGTGCCAGCAGCGTCATTAGCGGGGGCTTGAATGAGCAGTTCTTC.

This clonotype was seen more than once but under ten times. The V and J genes are TRBV9 and TRBJ2-3; D is possibly TRBD2 (7 bases). This CDR3 is built from 15 residues. V gave up 5 bases and J gave up 2 bases, with 15 bases separating them. CDR1 is SGDLS, CDR2 YYNGEE, per germline. DNA for the CDR3: TGTGCCAGCAGTCCGGGGGGCTCCTACACAGATACGCAGTATTTT. Translating it yields CASSPGGSYTDTQYF.

This clonotype was detected only a few times. This rearrangement joins TRBV7-2 to TRBJ1-5; D is uncertain. The germline gives CDR1 SGHTA, CDR2 FQGNSA. V lost 1 base and J 2 bases, leaving 12 bases between the germline ends. The CDR3 is 16 residues long. This chain's CDR3 is CASSLVEGVGNQPQHF. CDR3 in DNA: TGTGCCAGCAGCTTAGTTGAGGGCGTGGGCAATCAGCCCCAGCATTTT.

This chain joins TRBV3-1 and TRBJ1-1; D unclear. This CDR3 comprises 13 residues. V was clipped by 4 bases and J by 0 bases, with 6 bases between them. CDR1 and CDR2 from the germline V gene are LGHDT and YNNKEL (reference sequence). The CDR3 bases are TGTGCCAGCAGCCCCGATATGAACACTGAAGCTTTCTTT. The encoded protein is CASSPDMNTEAFF. Full variable domain (rest looked up from reference TRBV3-1 and TRBJ1-1): DTAVSQTPKYLVTQMGNDKSIKCEQNLGHDTMYWYKQDSKKFLKIMFSYNNKELIINETVPNRFSPKSPDKAHLNLHINSLELGDSAVYFCASSPDMNTEAFFGQGTRLTVV.

This clonotype was recorded many times. V gene TRBV6-5 combines with J gene TRBJ2-7, with a weak D call TRBD2 (6 bases). This CDR3 comprises 16 residues. CDR1 and CDR2 (germline): MNHEY, SVGAGI. V was clipped by 6 bases and J by 3 bases, with 21 bases between them. The CDR3 DNA reads TGTGCCAGCAGCCCGTGGCCCGGGACTGGAAACTACGAGCAGTACTTC. It translates to CASSPWPGTGNYEQYF.

This clonotype was observed many times. The chain combines TRBV4-2 with TRBJ2-3; D may correspond to TRBD1 or TRBD2 (5 bases each). The germline gives CDR1 LGHNA, CDR2 YNFKEQ. This CDR3 contains 15 residues. With 3 bases removed from V and 4 bases from J, the gap between germline ends came to 14 bases. CDR3 amino acids: CASSQLGATADTQYF. The CDR3 DNA follows: TGTGCCAGCAGCCAGCTCGGGGCGACAGCAGATACGCAGTATTTT.

The CDR3 DNA sequence: TGTGCCAGCAGCTCCGGGACAGGGGGCTTGCGGGTAATCTGGGAGTACTTC. This encodes CASSSGTGGLRVIWEYF. The V call is TRBV5-6, the J call TRBJ2-7; 12 positions match TRBD1. CDR3 length equals 17 residues. Trimming cost V 3 bases and J 11 bases; bases outside gene matches: 18. CDR1 SGHDT and CDR2 YYEEEE come from the germline V gene.

In this sample, this clonotype turned up a few times. The chain's CDR3 is CSARDPRGAAKNIQYF. CDR3 DNA sequence: TGCAGTGCTAGAGATCCGCGGGGGGCAGCCAAAAACATTCAGTACTTC. The chain employs TRBV20-1 and TRBJ2-4, with 8 bases aligning to TRBD2. The germline gives CDR1 DFQATT, CDR2 SNEGSKA (reference sequence). V was pared by 0 bases and J by 0 bases, with 4 bases of the junction left unmatched. This CDR3 spans 16 amino acids.

This clonotype was counted between two and nine times. This chain uses TRBV9 with TRBJ2-3; D gene ambiguous. CDR1 SGDLS and CDR2 YYNGEE come from the germline V gene. Trimming took 0 bases from V and 2 from J, leaving 4 bases between them. The CDR3 has 13 residues. CDR3 sequence (DNA): TGTGCCAGCAGCGTAGCCATCACAGATACGCAGTATTTT. Translation gives CASSVAITDTQYF.

A few counts support this clonotype. This sequence joins TRBV7-9 and TRBJ2-7; D perhaps matches TRBD2 (6 bases). Germline CDR1 SEHNR, CDR2 FQNEAQ (reference sequence). Deletions cut 5 bases from V and 3 bases from J, with 17 bases between. This CDR3 spans 15 amino acids. The CDR3 region has the DNA TGTGCCAGCAGCGATCGACGGGGGACCGACTACGAGCAGTACTTC. This gives the protein CASSDRRGTDYEQYF. Based on the CDR3 plus reference TRBV7-9 and TRBJ2-7, the full variable domain is DTGVSQNPRHKITKRGQNVTFRCDPISEHNRLYWYRQTLGQGPEFLTYFQNEAQLEKSRLLSDRFSAERPKGSFSTLEIQRTEQGDSAMYLCASSDRRGTDYEQYFGPGTRLTVT.

The table lists this clonotype with a few counts. The chain employs TRBV5-1 and TRBJ2-3, with 8 nucleotides matching TRBD2. CDR3 size: 14 residues. Unmatched junction bases numbered 6, after V lost 6 bases and J lost 3 bases. The germline V gene encodes CDR1 SGHRS and CDR2 YFSETQ. The CDR3 DNA sequence: TGCGCCAGCAAGGGCGGGGGGCCAACAGATACGCAGTATTTT. Encoded protein: CASKGGGPTDTQYF. Full variable domain (remainder filled in from reference TRBV5-1 and TRBJ2-3): KAGVTQTPRYLIKTRGQQVTLSCSPISGHRSVSWYQQTPGQGLQFLFEYFSETQRNKGNFPGRFSGRQFSNSRSEMNVSTLELGDSALYLCASKGGGPTDTQYFGPGTRLTVL.

This clonotype was recorded at least ten times. V gene TRBV20-1 combines with J gene TRBJ1-5; D not certain. The CDR3 has 14 residues. Germline CDR1 reads DFQATT; CDR2 reads SNEGSKA (reference sequence). V lost 3 bases and J lost 6, with 15 bases in between. The CDR3 spells CSASLSRRVQPQHF. The CDR3 nucleotides are TGCAGTGCTAGCCTTTCCCGGAGGGTTCAGCCCCAGCATTTT.

There are a few counts of this clonotype. The CDR3 loop reads CASSPEGPVYYEQYF. The CDR3 DNA reads TGTGCCAGCAGTCCCGAGGGGCCAGTCTACTACGAGCAGTACTTC. The chain combines TRBV28 with TRBJ2-7, with D perhaps assigned TRBD1 or TRBD2 (5 bases each). The germline V gene encodes CDR1 MDHEN and CDR2 SYDVKM. The ends were cut back, 5 bases at V and 3 bases at J, with 17 bases in the middle. The CDR3 spans 15 residues.

The J gene is TRBJ2-5, the V gene TRBV7-9; D is ambiguous. CDR1 and CDR2 from the germline V gene are SEHNR and FQNEAQ (reference sequence). Between the trimmed V and J ends, which lost 0 bases and 5 bases, there was a span of 10 bases. The CDR3 has 14 residues. The CDR3 DNA reads TGTGCCAGCAGCTTAGCGTTGCCGCTGGAGACCCAGTACTTC. Its protein product is CASSLALPLETQYF.

J is TRBJ2-7 and V is TRBV5-1, with unresolved D. The V gene lost 4 bases and the J gene lost 6 bases, with 17 bases spanning the gap. From germline, CDR1 is SGHRS and CDR2 YFSETQ. The CDR3 has 14 residues. This CDR3 reads CASSRWTGSSEQYF. As DNA, the CDR3 is TGCGCCAGCAGCCGGTGGACGGGTTCATCCGAGCAGTACTTC.

This chain links TRBV6-2 or TRBV6-3 with TRBJ2-4, with 8 bases identical to TRBD1. The germline V gene has CDR1 MNHEY and CDR2 SVGEGT. This CDR3 comprises 17 residues. With 2 bases clipped from V and 1 base from J, the junction kept 7 bases outside the gene matches. The CDR3 loop is CASSYGTGSLAKNIQYF. For the CDR3, the DNA is TGTGCCAGCAGTTACGGGACAGGAAGTCTCGCCAAAAACATTCAGTACTTC.

This clonotype came up a few times. V and J are TRBV9 and TRBJ1-6; D remains unclear. V lost 2 bases and J 4 bases, leaving 7 bases between the germline ends. The germline gives CDR1 SGDLS, CDR2 YYNGEE. The CDR3 spans 14 residues. The CDR3 spells CASSVRVYNSPLHF. The CDR3 DNA sequence: TGTGCCAGCAGCGTGAGGGTTTATAATTCACCCCTCCACTTT.

The sample holds a few counts of this clonotype. The rearrangement uses TRBV7-8 and TRBJ1-1; D is unclear. The germline V and J ends were trimmed by 4 bases and 0 bases, with 15 bases remaining between them. CDR3 length: 16 residues. CDR1 is SGHVS and CDR2 is FQNEAQ in the germline V gene. CDR3 protein: CASSSHRAGLNTEAFF. CDR3 nucleotides: TGTGCCAGCAGCTCCCACCGGGCAGGTCTGAACACTGAAGCTTTCTTT.